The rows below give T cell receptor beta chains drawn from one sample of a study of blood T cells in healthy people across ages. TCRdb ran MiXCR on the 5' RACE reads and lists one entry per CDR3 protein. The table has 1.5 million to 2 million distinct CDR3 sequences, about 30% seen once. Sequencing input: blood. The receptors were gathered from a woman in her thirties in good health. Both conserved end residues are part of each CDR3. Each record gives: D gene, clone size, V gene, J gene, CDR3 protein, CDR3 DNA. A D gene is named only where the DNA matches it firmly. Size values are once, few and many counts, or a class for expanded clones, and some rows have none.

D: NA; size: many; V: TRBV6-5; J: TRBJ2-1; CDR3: CASSSSGIGGYNEQFF; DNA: TGTGCCAGCAGTTCCTCCGGGATCGGAGGTTACAATGAGCAGTTCTTC
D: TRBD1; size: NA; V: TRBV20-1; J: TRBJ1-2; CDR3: CSARDQQGTYGYTF; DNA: TGCAGTGCTAGAGATCAACAGGGGACCTATGGCTACACCTTC
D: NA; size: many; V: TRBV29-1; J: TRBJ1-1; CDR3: CSVYRAEAFF; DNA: TGCAGCGTCTACAGGGCTGAAGCTTTCTTT
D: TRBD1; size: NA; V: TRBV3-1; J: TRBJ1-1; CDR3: CASSPDRDNKAFF; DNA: TGTGCCAGCAGCCCGGACAGGGATAATAAAGCTTTCTTT
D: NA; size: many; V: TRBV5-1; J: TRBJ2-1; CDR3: CASSLRGEGNNEQFF; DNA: TGCGCCAGCAGCTTGAGAGGCGAGGGAAACAATGAGCAGTTCTTC
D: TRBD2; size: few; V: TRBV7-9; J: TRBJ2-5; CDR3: CASSSAGGEETQYF; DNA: TGTGCCAGCAGCTCGGCGGGAGGGGAAGAGACCCAGTACTTC
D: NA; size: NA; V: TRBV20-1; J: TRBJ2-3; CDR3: CSARASNGSDTTDTQYF; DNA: TGCAGTGCTAGAGCTAGTAACGGGAGTGACACAACAGATACGCAGTATTTT
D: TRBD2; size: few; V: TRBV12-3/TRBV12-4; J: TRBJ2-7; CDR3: CASRETSGSSYEQYF; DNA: TGTGCCAGCAGAGAAACTAGCGGGAGTTCCTACGAGCAGTACTTC
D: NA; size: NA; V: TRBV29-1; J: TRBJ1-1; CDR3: CSVGGILNTEAFF; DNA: TGCAGCGTTGGAGGGATCTTGAACACTGAAGCTTTCTTT
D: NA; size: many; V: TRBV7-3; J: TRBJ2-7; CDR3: CASSLRGGKYF; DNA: TGTGCCAGCAGCCTCAGGGGTGGAAAGTACTTC
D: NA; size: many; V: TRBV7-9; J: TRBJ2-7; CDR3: CASSPRTYEQYF; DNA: TGTGCCAGCTCACCACGAACCTACGAGCAGTACTTC
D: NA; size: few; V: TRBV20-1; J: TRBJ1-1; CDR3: CSARDPGRPNTEAFF; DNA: TGCAGTGCTAGGGACCCCGGCAGGCCGAACACTGAAGCTTTCTTT
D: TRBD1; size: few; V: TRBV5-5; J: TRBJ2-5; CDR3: CASSPGGLVAGTTETQYF; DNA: TGTGCCAGCAGCCCAGGGGGATTAGTAGCCGGGACAACAGAGACCCAGTACTTC
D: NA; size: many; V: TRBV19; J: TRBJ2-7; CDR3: CATAGGTYEQYF; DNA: TGTGCTACGGCAGGGGGGACCTACGAGCAGTACTTC
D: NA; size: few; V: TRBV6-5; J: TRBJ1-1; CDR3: CASLRDTEAFF; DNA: TGTGCCAGCCTAAGGGACACTGAAGCTTTCTTT
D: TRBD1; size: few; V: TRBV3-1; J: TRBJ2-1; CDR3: CASSQGQGKSSRNEQFF; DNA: TGTGCCAGCAGCCAAGGACAGGGTAAATCTAGCCGGAATGAGCAGTTCTTC
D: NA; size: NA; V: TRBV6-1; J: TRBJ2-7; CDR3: CASSGIEGPSYEQYF; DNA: TGTGCCAGCAGTGGTATTGAGGGACCGAGCTACGAGCAGTACTTC
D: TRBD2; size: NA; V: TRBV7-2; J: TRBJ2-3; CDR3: CASSQMSGRAGRTDTQYF; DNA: TGTGCCAGCAGCCAAATGAGCGGGAGGGCCGGACGCACAGATACGCAGTATTTT
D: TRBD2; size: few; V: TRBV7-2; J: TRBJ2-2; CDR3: CASSLGLAGVGNTGELFF; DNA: TGTGCCAGCAGCTTAGGACTAGCGGGAGTAGGGAACACCGGGGAGCTGTTTTTT
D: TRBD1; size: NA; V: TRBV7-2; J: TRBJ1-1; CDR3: CASSSNPGGNTEAFF; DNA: TGTGCCAGCAGCTCTAACCCAGGGGGCAACACTGAAGCTTTCTTT
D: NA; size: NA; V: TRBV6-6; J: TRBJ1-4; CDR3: CASRRGSGKGEKLFF; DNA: TGTGCCAGCAGAAGAGGTTCGGGGAAGGGGGAAAAACTGTTTTTT
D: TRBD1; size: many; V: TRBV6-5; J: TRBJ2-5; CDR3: CASRRTGEETQYF; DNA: TGCGCCAGCAGACGGACAGGGGAAGAGACCCAGTACTTC
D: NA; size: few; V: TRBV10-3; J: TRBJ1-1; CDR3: CAIRVDTNTEAFF; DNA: TGTGCCATCAGGGTAGACACGAACACTGAAGCTTTCTTT
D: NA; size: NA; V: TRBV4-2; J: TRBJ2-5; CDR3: CASSQEQGLPVFF; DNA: TGTGCCAGCAGCCAAGAGCAGGGACTCCCGGTGTTCTTC
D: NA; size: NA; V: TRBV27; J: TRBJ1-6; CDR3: CASSTGASYNSPLHF; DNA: TGTGCCAGCAGTACCGGAGCGTCCTATAATTCACCCCTCCACTTT
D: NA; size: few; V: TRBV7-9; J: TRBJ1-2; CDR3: CASSVQGWSYGYTF; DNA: TGTGCCAGCAGCGTACAGGGTTGGAGCTATGGCTACACCTTC
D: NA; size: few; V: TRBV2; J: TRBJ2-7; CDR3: CASSGTAGSYEQYF; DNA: TGTGCCAGCAGTGGGACAGCGGGGTCCTACGAGCAGTACTTC
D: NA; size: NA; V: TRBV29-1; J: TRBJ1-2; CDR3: CSVEGSRAAANYGYTF; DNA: TGTAGCGTTGAAGGTAGTAGGGCCGCAGCTAACTATGGCTACACCTTC
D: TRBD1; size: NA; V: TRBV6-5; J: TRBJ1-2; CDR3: CASSTPGSGGYGYTF; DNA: TGTGCCAGCAGTACCCCGGGATCAGGGGGCTATGGCTACACCTTC
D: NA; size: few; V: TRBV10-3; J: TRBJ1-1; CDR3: CAIRGQSEAFF; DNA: TGTGCCATCAGGGGCCAGAGCGAAGCTTTCTTT
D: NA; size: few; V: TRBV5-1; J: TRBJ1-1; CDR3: CASNLGGEAFF; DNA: TGCGCCAGCAATTTGGGAGGTGAAGCTTTCTTT
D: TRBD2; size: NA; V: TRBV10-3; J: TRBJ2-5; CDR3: CAIGDNRALRGQETQYF; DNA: TGTGCCATCGGCGACAACCGGGCTCTGCGGGGGCAAGAGACCCAGTACTTC
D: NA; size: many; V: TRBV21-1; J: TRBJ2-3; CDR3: CASSKRGTGGNTDTQYF; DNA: TGTGCCAGCAGCAAAAGGGGGACAGGGGGGAACACAGATACGCAGTATTTT
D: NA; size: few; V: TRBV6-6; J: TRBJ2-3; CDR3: CASTPGSVTDTQYF; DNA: TGTGCCAGCACCCCAGGATCAGTCACAGATACGCAGTATTTT
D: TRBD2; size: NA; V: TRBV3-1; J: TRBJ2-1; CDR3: CASSQIGTSGSYNEQFF; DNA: TGTGCCAGCAGCCAAATTGGGACTAGCGGCTCCTACAATGAGCAGTTCTTC
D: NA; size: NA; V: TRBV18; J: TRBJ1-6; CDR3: CASSPGGPNSPLHF; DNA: TGTGCCAGCTCACCGGGAGGCCCCAATTCACCCCTCCACTTT